The 30 T cell receptor beta chains reported below all come from one sample, sequenced in a study of T-cell reconstitution after alpha-beta-depleted transplantation in children. Construction of the TCRbeta library involved unique molecular identifiers. TCRdb re-derived calls from the PCR reads in MiXCR, one entry per CDR3 protein. This sample carries about 500,000 distinct CDR3 sequences, around a third of them seen once, and the ten largest clones take more than 2%. Sequenced material: PBMCs from the stem cell graft donor, taken from the stem cell graft. Receptors originate from a human donor who donated a stem cell graft to a child with aplastic anemia.

In its sample, this clonotype was seen a few times. The CDR3 is CASSFETGGPGELFF. The CDR3 bases are TGTGCCAGCAGCTTCGAGACAGGGGGTCCCGGGGAGCTGTTTTTT. The rearrangement uses TRBV7-6 and TRBJ2-2; TRBD1 matches at 9 bases. The CDR3 is 15 residues long. CDR1 is SGHVS, CDR2 FNYEAQ, per germline. With V trimmed by 3 bases and J by 6 bases, 5 bases remained unmatched. Filled out from reference TRBV7-6 and TRBJ2-2, the complete variable domain reads GAGVSQSPRYKVTKRGQDVALRCDPISGHVSLYWYRQALGQGPEFLTYFNYEAQQDKSGLPNDRFSAERPEGSISTLTIQRTEQRDSAMYRCASSFETGGPGELFFGEGSRLTVL.

In its sample, this clonotype was seen a few times. The rearrangement uses TRBV9 and TRBJ2-2; D possibly corresponds to TRBD1 (6 bases). The CDR3 loop spans 14 amino acids. CDR1 and CDR2 from the germline V gene are SGDLS and YYNGEE. Trimming took off 3 bases at V and 4 bases at J, with 10 bases between the two ends. CDR3 sequence: CASSEGHSTGELFF. DNA of the CDR3: TGTGCCAGCAGCGAGGGACATAGCACCGGGGAGCTGTTTTTT.

This chain connects TRBV11-1 to TRBJ2-7; a weak D match, TRBD1 (6 bases). The V gene's germline CDR1 is SGHAT and CDR2 FQDESV (reference sequence). The CDR3 totals 14 residues. With 4 bases removed from V and 5 bases from J, the gap between germline ends came to 15 bases. CDR3 sequence: CASSSNRVQNEQYF. The CDR3 DNA follows: TGTGCCAGCAGCTCCAACAGGGTCCAGAACGAGCAGTACTTC.

This clonotype was counted a few times. This rearrangement joins TRBV20-1 to TRBJ1-1; 10 positions match TRBD1. The CDR3 consists of 15 residues. Germline CDR1 and CDR2: DFQATT and SNEGSKA (reference sequence). V trimming: 3 bases; J trimming: 6 bases; junction bases outside the gene matches: 10. The CDR3 region is CSASGRDRGIPEAFF. The CDR3 DNA follows: TGCAGTGCTAGTGGCAGGGACAGGGGTATTCCTGAAGCTTTCTTT.

In its sample, this clonotype was seen a few times. V and J are TRBV29-1 and TRBJ2-3; no clear D. The CDR3 runs 14 residues. In germline, CDR1 is SQVTM, CDR2 ANQGSEA. Trimming stripped 4 bases from V and 1 base from J, with 12 bases between. CDR3 amino acids: CSVGRQRRTDTQYF. CDR3 coding DNA: TGCAGCGTTGGACGGCAGAGACGCACAGATACGCAGTATTTT.

In its sample, this clonotype was seen a few times. V and J are TRBV28 and TRBJ2-7; the D is unclear. V was cut by 3 bases and J by 6 bases, with 9 bases left in between. Germline values: CDR1 MDHEN, CDR2 SYDVKM. The CDR3 is 12 amino acids. The CDR3 coding sequence is TGTGCCAGCAGTTTCTCTTCAGGCGAGCAGTACTTC. This translates into CASSFSSGEQYF. The full variable domain, with the rest looked up from reference TRBV28 and TRBJ2-7, is DVKVTQSSRYLVKRTGEKVFLECVQDMDHENMFWYRQDPGLGLRLIYFSYDVKMKEKGDIPEGYSVSREKKERFSLILESASTNQTSMYLCASSFSSGEQYFGPGTRLTVT.

This clonotype has just a few counts. The chain combines TRBV30 with TRBJ2-1; TRBD2 is a possible D gene (6 bases). Trimming pared 2 bases from V and 6 bases from J, leaving 14 bases between. The CDR3 covers 14 residues. From germline, CDR1 is GTSNPN and CDR2 SVGIG (reference sequence). The DNA for the CDR3 is TGTGCCTGGAGTCCCGGGACTTTCCTCAATGAGCAGTTCTTC. It specifies CAWSPGTFLNEQFF.

This clonotype was seen only a few times. The J gene is TRBJ2-3, the V gene TRBV2; a possible D gene is TRBD1 (5 bases). CDR3 length: 13 amino acids. Germline CDR1 and CDR2: SNHLY and FYNNEI. The V end lost 3 bases, the J end lost 3 bases, and 7 bases lay between the germline ends. CDR3 bases: TGTGCCAGCAGTGATCGGACAACAGATACGCAGTATTTT. As protein: CASSDRTTDTQYF.

The chain recombines TRBV7-1 with TRBJ2-2; TRBD2 might be the D (5 bases). TRBV7-1 is an open reading frame whose function is uncertain. Trimming cost V 3 bases and J 0 bases, with 8 bases left between them. This CDR3 comprises 15 residues. The DNA for the CDR3 is TGTGCCAGCAGCTCTCGAGCGGCGAACACCGGGGAGCTGTTTTTT. Protein sequence: CASSSRAANTGELFF.

The chain is built from TRBV7-9 and TRBJ2-3; no clear D gene. Trimming left V 0 bases short and J 1 base short, with 8 bases between. The CDR3 contains 15 residues. Germline V gene data show CDR1 as SEHNR and CDR2 as FQNEAQ (reference sequence). CDR3 coding DNA: TGTGCCAGCAGCTTAGCCCCTGAAGGCACAGATACGCAGTATTTT. This codes for CASSLAPEGTDTQYF.

This chain joins TRBV5-4 and TRBJ1-1; a possible D gene is TRBD1 (5 bases). V was trimmed by 2 bases and J by 4 bases, leaving 18 bases between them. The germline gives CDR1 SGHNT, CDR2 YYREEE (reference sequence). The CDR3 extends over 16 amino acids. CDR3 bases: TGTGCCAGCAGCTTCGGGGGAGGGCCTGGGGGCACTGAAGCTTTCTTT. Protein sequence: CASSFGGGPGGTEAFF.

The V gene is TRBV30, the J gene TRBJ2-1; 9 nucleotides line up with TRBD2. V lost 3 bases and J lost 10; bases outside the gene matches: 10. Germline CDR1 and CDR2: GTSNPN and SVGIG (reference sequence). This CDR3 contains 14 residues. Here the CDR3 DNA reads TGTGCCTGGAGCCCCGGCGCGGGAGGGGGAGAGCAGTTCTTC. Protein sequence: CAWSPGAGGGEQFF.

This clonotype was counted between two and nine times. The CDR3 sequence: CSARDPGAGETKNIQYF. The CDR3 nucleotides are TGCAGTGCTAGAGATCCGGGGGCGGGAGAGACCAAAAACATTCAGTACTTC. The chain combines TRBV20-1 with TRBJ2-4; a possible D gene is TRBD2 (7 bases). Trimming pared 0 bases from V and 2 bases from J, leaving 17 bases between. Germline V gene sequence: CDR1 DFQATT, CDR2 SNEGSKA (reference sequence). The CDR3 has 17 residues.

This clonotype has just a few counts. This sequence joins TRBV10-3 and TRBJ2-7, with a possible D match to TRBD1 (6 bases). Deletions cut 0 bases from V and 7 bases from J, with 7 bases between. Looked up from germline, CDR1 is ENHRY and CDR2 is SYGVKD. This CDR3 contains 12 residues. CDR3 sequence: CAISESTGEQYF. The CDR3 region has the DNA TGTGCCATCAGTGAGTCGACAGGAGAGCAGTACTTC.

V is TRBV13 and J is TRBJ2-3; the D is unclear. V was trimmed by 5 bases and J by 4 bases, leaving 13 bases between them. The CDR3 runs to 14 residues. The germline CDR1 and CDR2 sequences are PRHDT and FYEKMQ (reference sequence). The CDR3: CASSPPSRPDTQYF. DNA of the CDR3: TGTGCCAGCAGCCCCCCGTCGAGACCAGATACGCAGTATTTT.

This chain connects TRBV29-1 to TRBJ1-2; a weak D match, TRBD1 (5 bases). Germline V CDR1 and CDR2: SQVTM, ANQGSEA. Trimming removed 7 bases from V and 8 bases from J, with 14 bases in between. CDR3 length: 11 residues. CDR3 protein: CSAYRSSGYTF. The DNA of the CDR3 is TGCAGCGCCTACAGGTCAAGCGGCTACACCTTC.

This clonotype occurred a few times. This chain uses TRBV29-1 with TRBJ1-2; 8 nucleotides align to TRBD1. Germline CDR1 reads SQVTM; CDR2 reads ANQGSEA. Trimming took 2 bases from V and 8 from J; bases not matched to a gene: 10. This CDR3 spans 14 amino acids. As DNA, the CDR3 is TGCAGCGTTGAACGGTTCCAGGGGGCGGAGGGCTACACCTTC. Its translation is CSVERFQGAEGYTF.

This clonotype was counted once. J is TRBJ2-1 and V is TRBV4-3; D possibly uses TRBD1 or TRBD2 (5 bases each). CDR3 length equals 13 residues. Per the germline V gene, CDR1 is LGHNA and CDR2 is YSLEER. V gave up 4 bases and J gave up 9 bases, with 13 bases separating them. Written as DNA, the CDR3 is TGCGCCAGCAGCCCCCCAGAGAGGGGTGAGCAGTTCTTC. This codes for CASSPPERGEQFF.

This clonotype was observed a handful of times. The V and J genes are TRBV30 and TRBJ2-2, with D unclear. The CDR3 covers 10 residues. Germline V gives CDR1 GTSNPN, CDR2 SVGIG (reference sequence). Trimming removed 7 bases at V and 3 bases at J, with 3 bases between. CDR3 residues: CAFDTGELFF. The CDR3 DNA follows: TGTGCCTTCGACACCGGGGAGCTGTTTTTT.

This clonotype was seen more than once but under ten times. This chain joins TRBV30 and TRBJ2-3; no clear D gene. Deletions cut 0 bases from V and 4 bases from J, with 11 bases between. The CDR3 has 14 amino acids. Germline V lookup: CDR1 GTSNPN, CDR2 SVGIG (reference sequence). CDR3 nucleotides: TGTGCCTGGAGTGTACTCTCAGTCTCAGATACGCAGTATTTT. Amino acid sequence: CAWSVLSVSDTQYF.

The chain employs TRBV5-1 and TRBJ2-3, with D possibly being TRBD1 (5 bases). This CDR3 comprises 12 residues. Germline V gives CDR1 SGHRS, CDR2 YFSETQ. Trimming pared 4 bases from V and 5 bases from J, leaving 8 bases between. The CDR3 sequence is CASSPGQDTQYF. DNA of the CDR3: TGCGCCAGCAGCCCCGGACAAGATACGCAGTATTTT.

This clonotype occurred a few times. The V call is TRBV29-1, the J call TRBJ1-1; D remains unclear. Looked up from germline, CDR1 is SQVTM and CDR2 is ANQGSEA. This CDR3 spans 14 amino acids. V shed 1 base and J shed 0 bases, with 9 bases lying between them. The CDR3 loop reads CSVEAFILNTEAFF. The DNA of the CDR3 is TGCAGCGTTGAAGCCTTCATCTTGAACACTGAAGCTTTCTTT. The entire variable domain, with the rest obtained from reference TRBV29-1 and TRBJ1-1, is as follows: SAVISQKPSRDICQRGTSLTIQCQVDSQVTMMFWYRQQPGQSLTLIATANQGSEATYESGFVIDKFPISRPNLTFSTLTVSNMSPEDSSIYLCSVEAFILNTEAFFGQGTRLTVV.

The J gene is TRBJ1-1, the V gene TRBV12-3 or TRBV12-4; no clear D gene. CDR3 length: 13 amino acids. Trimming cost V 4 bases and J 4 bases, with 10 bases left between them. CDR3 bases: TGTGCCAGCAGTTCCGCGGGGTTCACTGAAGCTTTCTTT. Amino acid sequence: CASSSAGFTEAFF.

V and J are TRBV12-3 or TRBV12-4 and TRBJ2-6; TRBD1 matches 10 bases. The CDR3 is made up of 20 amino acids. V trimming: 8 bases; J trimming: 0 bases; junction bases outside the gene matches: 16. CDR3 residues: CASLLFPGTGAFSGANVLTF. CDR3 coding DNA: TGTGCCAGCCTTCTTTTCCCCGGGACAGGGGCGTTCTCTGGGGCCAACGTCCTGACTTTC.

V usage is TRBV12-3 or TRBV12-4 and J usage is TRBJ2-1, with a tentative D call TRBD2 (6 bases). Trimming pared 8 bases from V and 6 bases from J, leaving 8 bases between. CDR3 length equals 11 residues. CDR3 nucleotide sequence: TGTGCCAGCTCGGAGGGCAATGAGCAGTTCTTC. This encodes CASSEGNEQFF.

This clonotype was seen more than once but under ten times. The chain joins TRBV5-1 to TRBJ1-1; 9 bases align to TRBD1. The CDR3 length is 16 residues. Germline V CDR1 and CDR2: SGHRS, YFSETQ. J was trimmed by 6 bases and V by 3 bases; bases with no gene match: 12. Here the CDR3 DNA reads TGCGCCAGCAGCTCCCAATGGGACAGGGTCGGCGCTGAAGCTTTCTTT. It translates to CASSSQWDRVGAEAFF.

The chain recombines TRBV4-3 with TRBJ2-3; no clear D gene. The CDR3 is 13 residues long. Germline values: CDR1 LGHNA, CDR2 YSLEER. The germline V and J ends were trimmed by 0 bases and 6 bases, with 7 bases remaining between them. The CDR3 sequence is CASSQDRSDTQYF. In DNA form, the CDR3 reads TGCGCCAGCAGCCAAGATCGAAGTGATACGCAGTATTTT.

This clonotype was counted a few times. The rearrangement links TRBV12-3 or TRBV12-4 to TRBJ1-1, with TRBD1 matching over 8 bases. The CDR3 totals 13 residues. Unmatched junction bases numbered 4, after V lost 3 bases and J lost 7 bases. Here the CDR3 DNA reads TGTGCCAGCAGTTTGGGACAGGCCATTGAAGCTTTCTTT. It yields the protein CASSLGQAIEAFF.

This clonotype was counted only a few times. The V gene is TRBV25-1, the J gene TRBJ2-2, with 8 bases matching TRBD2. The junction had 4 bases not matched to a gene; V was cut back by 6 bases and J by 4 bases. The length of the CDR3 is 14 residues. CDR1 and CDR2 (germline): MGHDK, SYGVNS. CDR3 amino acids: CASRLREGTGELFF. In DNA form, the CDR3 reads TGTGCCAGCAGGCTCCGGGAGGGCACCGGGGAGCTGTTTTTT.

In this sample, this clonotype turned up a few times. The rearrangement uses TRBV29-1 and TRBJ2-5, with 7 nucleotides matching TRBD2. Germline values: CDR1 SQVTM, CDR2 ANQGSEA. This CDR3 comprises 17 residues. The trim removed 0 bases at V and 6 bases at J, leaving 16 bases unmatched. The CDR3 loop reads CSVEEGLGTGRLKTQYF. In DNA form, the CDR3 reads TGCAGCGTTGAAGAGGGCCTCGGGACCGGGAGGTTGAAGACCCAGTACTTC.